This T cell receptor (beta chain) was retrieved from a study of cytomegalovirus exposure and HLA in healthy donors (dated by TCRdb to about 2017). Notes on the research overall: According to a later analysis, the 120 or so validation repertoires were produced on the same platform as the roughly 700 repertoires of the first cohort. In addition to the first cohort of 666 subjects, a separate validation cohort of approximately 120 different subjects was used. To predict cytomegalovirus infection status, the study combined high-throughput TCR immunosequencing, statistical association of individual TCRs with disease status, and machine learning. The study was designed to test whether signatures of past pathogen exposure could be identified by cataloging public T cell receptors. Broad study findings and their caveats: Three of the identified cytomegalovirus-associated TCR beta chains were confirmed in vitro to be specific for cytomegalovirus antigens. According to the authors, the approach could potentially be generalized to other disease states and immunological phenotypes. In the study, approximately 160 TCR beta chains were listed as associated with cytomegalovirus. Most TCR sequences were seen in very few donors, while some public TCRs were found in many individuals. The classifier was reported to diagnose cytomegalovirus status with high specificity and sensitivity in both the original cohort and the validation cohort. Of the cluster scores, about 94% were above 0 in a later analysis, which found that TCRs clustered in the first cohort also tended to co-occur in the 120 validation repertoires. A later analysis lacked HLA typing for the validation cohort, so it scored co-occurrence in that cohort across all 120 or so repertoires.

Remarks on this clone: This receptor's antigen is unknown. No per-base quality is available; no much larger clone lies one base away.

The library was generated by the immunoSEQ multiplex PCR assay. The original pipeline was this. A statistical classification framework was built to diagnose cytomegalovirus status from the catalog of TCR beta chain sequences. TCRdb took over this immuneACCESS table, retaining in-frame rearrangements with V and J assigned. Such tables are incomplete; in checked studies, under half of the missing clones stem from an unresolved V gene, and the remainder is unexplained. The DNA was the basis for D and trimming; V, J and clone size are from that table. The sample profile shows about 190,000 clones; more than 70% of them were found once. Over 1.1% of the sample comes from the top ten. V gives up 5 bases and J gives up 4 bases, and the segment between their germline ends measures 13 bases. From a lookup of the germline V gene (reference sequence), CDR1 and CDR2 are SEHNR and FQNEAQ. Including the terminal cysteine and phenylalanine, the CDR3 comprises 14 residues. Only CDR3 DNA remains: 42 bases, in frame from the first base.

Donors formed part of the validation cohort, which comprised some 120 subjects and was distinct from the first cohort of 666 subjects. This sequence uses TRBV7-9 and TRBJ2-3; TRBD2 is perhaps the D gene, given 5 matching bases. The sequence was obtained from a woman aged 18-29 years in good health and CMV-seronegative. Sequencing used PBMCs. The CDR3 protein: CASSPTSSPDTQYF. The DNA sequence reads TGTGCCAGCAGCCCCACATCTAGCCCAGATACGCAGTATTTT. With the portions outside the CDR3 filled from the reference TRBV7-9 and TRBJ2-3 genes, the complete variable region becomes DTGVSQNPRHKITKRGQNVTFRCDPISEHNRLYWYRQTLGQGPEFLTYFQNEAQLEKSRLLSDRFSAERPKGSFSTLEIQRTEQGDSAMYLCASSPTSSPDTQYFGPGTRLTVL.